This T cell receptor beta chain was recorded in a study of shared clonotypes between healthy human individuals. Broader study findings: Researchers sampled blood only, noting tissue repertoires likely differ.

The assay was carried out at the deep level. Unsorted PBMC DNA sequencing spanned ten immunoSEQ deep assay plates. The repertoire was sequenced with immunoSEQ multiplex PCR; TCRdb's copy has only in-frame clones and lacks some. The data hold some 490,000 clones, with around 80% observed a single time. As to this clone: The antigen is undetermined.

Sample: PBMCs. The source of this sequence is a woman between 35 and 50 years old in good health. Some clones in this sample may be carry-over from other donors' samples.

Written as DNA, the CDR3 is TGCGCCAGCAGCACAGGGAGGGGGTCCTACGAGCAGTACTTC. Protein product: CASSTGRGSYEQYF. V usage is TRBV5-1 and J usage is TRBJ2-7; D may be TRBD2 (7 bases). CDR3 length equals 14 residues. The germline V gene encodes CDR1 SGHRS and CDR2 YFSETQ. Trimming took 4 bases from V and 1 from J, leaving 12 bases between them.